Detailed here is one TCR beta chain. The sample originates from a study of glioma-infiltrating T cells after dendritic cell vaccination. Study in general: Between the early 2000s and the early 2010s, patients got autologous tumor lysate-pulsed dendritic cell vaccines.

Per germline, CDR1 LNHDA and CDR2 SQIVND (reference sequence). Trimming took 4 bases from V and 6 from J; bases not matched to a gene: 3. The CDR3 is 15 amino acids. The repertoire was sequenced with immunoSEQ multiplex PCR; TCRdb's copy has only in-frame clones and lacks some. Here the sample spans fewer than 100,000 clones, 70% to 90% being singletons. Here the sequenced sample was blood, taken before dendritic cell vaccination. The chain couples TRBV19 to TRBJ2-1, with 13 bases aligning to TRBD2. The TCR originated in a human donor with glioblastoma. The CDR3 DNA is TGTGCCAGTAGTAACCGACTAGCGGGAGGCAATGAGCAGTTCTTC. It specifies CASSNRLAGGNEQFF.